Sequencing of this T cell receptor (beta chain) was carried out in a study of blood T cell repertoires in COVID-19. J was trimmed by 5 bases and V by 3 bases; bases with no gene match: 6. The CDR3 covers 16 residues. CDR1 is WNHNN and CDR2 is SYGVQD in the germline V gene (reference sequence). Here immunoSEQ multiplex PCR was the method, and the copy in TCRdb shows in-frame clones only, minus some. Among approximately 210,000 clones, about 89% were seen once, and the ten largest hold 4% to 5.5%. The source is a woman in her forties with acute or convalescent COVID-19. The specimen was peripheral blood. V gene TRBV10-1 combines with J gene TRBJ2-5; 13 bases align to TRBD2. For the CDR3, the DNA is TGCGCCAGCAGTGAACTAGCGGGGGGGAGACGGGAGACCCAGTACTTC. Translated: CASSELAGGRRETQYF.